What follows are 14 T cell receptor beta chains derived from one specimen sequenced in a study of OX40 agonist ivuxolimab in advanced cancers. Repertoires were generated with immunoSEQ multiplex PCR, while TCRdb's copy carries only in-frame clones and drops some. The data show tens of thousands of clones, approximately 87% seen once. Sequenced here: CD4+ or CD8+ T cells sorted from blood, sampled in a trial of the OX40 agonist ivuxolimab. These receptors came from an adult with an advanced solid tumor such as melanoma, head and neck, liver or kidney cancer.

This chain joins TRBV27 and TRBJ1-3; D perhaps matches TRBD1 (6 bases). The CDR3 loop spans 14 amino acids. Per germline, CDR1 MNHEY and CDR2 SMNVEV (reference sequence). Trimming took off 6 bases at V and 4 bases at J, with 13 bases between the two ends. CDR3 amino acids: CASRPRGRGNTIYF. The CDR3 DNA follows: TGTGCCAGCAGGCCTAGGGGGAGGGGAAACACCATATATTTT.

This clone was seen once. Here the CDR3 reads CASSTDPAGGANVLTF. CDR3 bases: TGTGCCAGCAGCACAGACCCGGCCGGTGGGGCCAACGTCCTGACTTTC. This rearrangement joins TRBV9 to TRBJ2-6; D gene unclear. Trimming removed 4 bases at V and 3 bases at J, with 14 bases between. The CDR3 is 16 amino acids. CDR1 is SGDLS and CDR2 is YYNGEE in the germline V gene.

The chain couples TRBV7-9 to TRBJ2-7; D remains ambiguous. CDR3 size: 13 residues. V lost 3 bases and J 4 bases, leaving 10 bases between the germline ends. Germline CDR1 SEHNR, CDR2 FQNEAQ (reference sequence). CDR3 sequence (DNA): TGTGCCAGCAGCTTTGGAGTGGGATACGAGCAGTACTTC. Its translation is CASSFGVGYEQYF.

The chain couples TRBV27 to TRBJ2-1; 13 bases match TRBD2. Germline assignment: CDR1 MNHEY and CDR2 SMNVEV (reference sequence). CDR3 length: 17 residues. V lost 5 bases and J lost 6; bases outside the gene matches: 10. CDR3 protein: CASSPLLAGGPRNEQFF. CDR3 sequence (DNA): TGTGCCAGCAGTCCCTTACTAGCGGGAGGGCCTCGCAATGAGCAGTTCTTC.

The chain carries TRBV6-5 and TRBJ2-2, with TRBD1 identical over 10 bases. CDR1 MNHEY and CDR2 SVGAGI come from the germline V gene. V was pared by 4 bases and J by 7 bases, with 6 bases of the junction left unmatched. The CDR3 length is 15 residues. As DNA, the CDR3 is TGTGCCAGCAGTTGGGGGACAGGGGTAAGCGGGGAGCTGTTTTTT. It specifies CASSWGTGVSGELFF.

The rearrangement uses TRBV28 and TRBJ1-1, with D uncertain. The CDR3 consists of 12 residues. V lost 2 bases and J 10 bases, leaving 11 bases between the germline ends. Germline lookup yields CDR1 MDHEN and CDR2 SYDVKM. The CDR3 nucleotides are TGTGCCAGCAGTTTAACCCCTTCCGGAGCTTTCTTT. Its protein is CASSLTPSGAFF.

This clone was seen a handful of times. V gene TRBV6-1 combines with J gene TRBJ1-3; D is uncertain. Per germline, CDR1 MNHNS and CDR2 SASEGT. Trimming removed 5 bases at V and 3 bases at J, with 2 bases between. The CDR3 contains 11 residues. CDR3 sequence (DNA): TGTGCCAGCAGTTATGGAAACACCATATATTTT. It translates to CASSYGNTIYF.

This chain links TRBV2 with TRBJ1-1; D is perhaps TRBD1 (5 bases). The germline gives CDR1 SNHLY, CDR2 FYNNEI. Trimming left V 8 bases short and J 10 bases short, with 20 bases between. This CDR3 contains 13 residues. The CDR3: CASLLSLAQGAFF. The DNA for the CDR3 is TGTGCCAGCCTTTTGTCTCTGGCGCAGGGAGCTTTCTTT.

V is TRBV14 and J is TRBJ2-3; D ambiguous. V was trimmed by 3 bases and J by 4 bases, leaving 2 bases between them. This CDR3 is 11 amino acids long. Per germline, CDR1 SGHDN and CDR2 FVKESK. The CDR3: CASSQSDTQYF. In DNA form, the CDR3 reads TGTGCCAGCAGCCAGTCAGATACGCAGTATTTT.

The table lists this clone with a few counts. The gene calls are TRBV18 and TRBJ2-1, with TRBD2 matching 9 bases. The CDR3 sequence is 16 residues long. The J segment lost 4 bases and the V segment lost 3 bases, leaving 7 bases of the junction unmatched. Germline CDR1 is KGHSH and CDR2 is LQKENI. This CDR3 is CASSPMAGGPYNEQFF. Written as DNA, the CDR3 is TGTGCCAGCTCACCCATGGCGGGAGGGCCTTACAATGAGCAGTTCTTC.

The chain employs TRBV6-5 and TRBJ1-5; no definite D call. Between the trimmed V and J ends, which lost 0 bases and 4 bases, there was a span of 7 bases. This CDR3 comprises 14 residues. Germline CDR1 reads MNHEY; CDR2 reads SVGAGI. Here the CDR3 reads CASSYSNANQPQHF. The CDR3 DNA reads as TGTGCCAGCAGTTACTCGAATGCGAATCAGCCCCAGCATTTT.

The genes are TRBV4-2 and TRBJ2-5; 9 bases line up with TRBD1. The CDR3 spans 16 residues. Germline lookup yields CDR1 LGHNA and CDR2 YNFKEQ. Losses at the gene ends were 0 bases for V and 5 bases for J; bases not matched to a gene: 7. CDR3 protein: CASSQETGTGSETQYF. CDR3 nucleotide sequence: TGTGCCAGCAGCCAAGAAACCGGGACAGGGTCGGAGACCCAGTACTTC.

The chain combines TRBV5-6 with TRBJ2-6; 9 positions match TRBD1. Germline V lookup: CDR1 SGHDT, CDR2 YYEEEE. The J segment lost 2 bases and the V segment lost 4 bases, leaving 7 bases of the junction unmatched. CDR3 length equals 17 residues. The DNA of the CDR3 is TGTGCCAGCAGCCCGGACAGGGGAGACCCTGGGGCCAACGTCCTGACTTTC. Translation: CASSPDRGDPGANVLTF.

This chain connects TRBV27 to TRBJ2-3, with D unclear. The CDR3 is 14 amino acids. The germline V and J ends were trimmed by 8 bases and 2 bases, with 14 bases remaining between them. The V gene's germline CDR1 is MNHEY and CDR2 SMNVEV (reference sequence). The CDR3 spells CASAWREFTDTQYF. CDR3 coding DNA: TGTGCCAGCGCCTGGAGAGAATTCACAGATACGCAGTATTTT.